This TCR beta chain comes out of a study of T cell changes during pregnancy in multiple sclerosis. In germline, CDR1 is MGHRA, CDR2 YSYEKL. The trim removed 0 bases at V and 4 bases at J, leaving 4 bases unmatched. The CDR3 has 15 amino acids. Here immunoSEQ multiplex PCR was the method, and the copy in TCRdb shows in-frame clones only, minus some. This table holds tens of thousands of clones, 87% found once. This receptor was identified in a female donor with multiple sclerosis, enrolled in a pregnancy study. The specimen was CD8+ T cells from peripheral blood mononuclear cells, collected after pregnancy. This chain joins TRBV4-1 and TRBJ1-2; 8 bases are shared with TRBD1. CDR3 region: CASSQDFQGAYGYTF. CDR3 sequence (DNA): TGCGCCAGCAGCCAAGATTTTCAGGGGGCCTATGGCTACACCTTC.